The clone carrying this T cell receptor (beta chain) has just one count. Original processing methods: Counts of nucleated cells, estimated from reference gene primer amplification, were obtained. Some clones are missing from TCRdb's copy, which holds only in-frame ones; the method was immunoSEQ multiplex PCR. That table gives V, J and clone size, and the DNA gave D and trimming. Of 150,000 to 200,000 clones in the sample, approximately 83% were seen once. The data were obtained in a study of blood T cell repertoires in COVID-19. About the research overall: Italy, Spain and the United States were the sources of the convalescent and acute COVID-19 samples. PBMCs, B-cell-depleted T cells, or T cells were the source of the cDNA or gDNA that made up the material.

Between the trimmed V and J ends, which lost 7 bases and 0 bases, there was a span of 10 bases. This CDR3 is built from 14 residues. Germline lookup yields CDR1 MNHEY and CDR2 SMNVEV (reference sequence). The rearrangement uses TRBV27 and TRBJ2-1; possible D gene TRBD2, 5 bases. This clonotype was sampled from a man in his sixties with acute or convalescent COVID-19. What was sequenced was peripheral blood. CDR3 coding DNA: TGTGCCAGCAATAGAGGGAACTCCTACAATGAGCAGTTCTTC. It specifies CASNRGNSYNEQFF.